This TCR beta chain was obtained from a study of control samples from healthy donors and cancer patients (dated by TCRdb to 2018 to 2021). The library was built by means of the immunoSEQ multiplex PCR assay. Here the immuneACCESS table is served through TCRdb, limited to in-frame sequences with V and J called. Missing clones are a known gap in these copies; in checked studies unresolved V genes cover under half, and the rest lacks a known reason. In this sample the table shows around 95,000 clones, around four fifths of which occur a single time. The top ten clonotypes cover more than 15% of the sample. A remark on this clone: What this receptor recognizes is not known. One base away there is no much larger clone; base qualities are not given.

The V end loses 6 bases and the J end loses 7 bases, and a stretch of 16 bases separates them. The CDR3 spans 14 residues, from the cysteine through the phenylalanine. Only the CDR3 DNA is retained, 42 bases long and in frame from the first base. Taken from the germline V gene (reference sequence), the CDR1 and CDR2 loops are LNHDA and SQIVND. The sequenced sample was blood. Recombination connected TRBV19 to TRBJ1-5, and TRBD1 may be the D gene, going by 6 matching bases. The clonotype originates from a man between 25 and 39 years old in good health. The CDR3 reads CASRYDRYGQPQHF. DNA sequence: TGTGCCAGTAGGTACGACAGGTATGGACAGCCCCAGCATTTT.